What follows are 29 T cell receptor beta chains derived from one specimen sequenced in a study of molecular identifiers for immune sequencing clone quantification. TCRdb independently ran MiXCR on the PCR reads; one entry per CDR3 protein. The sample yields about 320,000 distinct CDR3 sequences, around 21% seen once. Source material: naive CD8+ T cells from blood, with Jurkat cell RNA spiked in. Subset in this sample: FACS-sorted CD8+CD4-CCR7+CD45RA+ naive T cells. The receptors shown here come from a human donor in good health. Some libraries in this study had Jurkat cell RNA spiked in.

About this clonotype: A much larger clone lies one base from this, so it may be a read error. The gene calls are TRBV28 and TRBJ1-1; the D is unclear. Trimming took off 2 bases at V and 5 bases at J, with 18 bases between the two ends. Germline-derived CDR1 and CDR2 are MDHEN and SYDVKM. The CDR3 contains 16 residues. The CDR3 DNA is TGTGCCAGCAGTTTAAGTTTGGCCAGCTGGTGGACTGAAGCTTTCTTT. Translation gives CASSLSLASWWTEAFF. Looking up the rest from reference TRBV28 and TRBJ1-1 gives the full variable domain: DVKVTQSSRYLVKRTGEKVFLECVQDMDHENMFWYRQDPGLGLRLIYFSYDVKMKEKGDIPEGYSVSREKKERFSLILESASTNQTSMYLCASSLSLASWWTEAFFGQGTRLTVV.

This clonotype was seen more than once but under ten times. This chain connects TRBV3-1 to TRBJ1-1, with D maybe TRBD1 (6 bases). The CDR3 has 16 residues. The germline V gene encodes CDR1 LGHDT and CDR2 YNNKEL (reference sequence). With 1 base removed from V and 8 bases from J, the gap between germline ends came to 20 bases. CDR3 protein: CASSQGVLTGQAEAFF. CDR3 in DNA: TGTGCCAGCAGCCAAGGGGTATTAACAGGGCAGGCGGAAGCTTTCTTT. The entire variable domain, with the rest obtained from reference TRBV3-1 and TRBJ1-1, is as follows: DTAVSQTPKYLVTQMGNDKSIKCEQNLGHDTMYWYKQDSKKFLKIMFSYNNKELIINETVPNRFSPKSPDKAHLNLHINSLELGDSAVYFCASSQGVLTGQAEAFFGQGTRLTVV.

The J gene is TRBJ2-7, the V gene TRBV28; 11 bases are a match to TRBD2. The V gene's germline CDR1 is MDHEN and CDR2 SYDVKM. The CDR3 totals 19 residues. Unmatched junction bases numbered 13, after V lost 2 bases and J lost 1 base. As DNA, the CDR3 is TGTGCCAGCAGTTTAATATTGCGTTCCGGGACTAGCGGTTCCTACGAGCAGTACTTC. Encoded protein: CASSLILRSGTSGSYEQYF.

The chain is built from TRBV3-1 and TRBJ1-1; D possibly corresponds to TRBD1 (5 bases). The CDR3 length is 17 residues. V was clipped by 3 bases and J by 3 bases, with 20 bases between them. CDR1 LGHDT and CDR2 YNNKEL come from the germline V gene (reference sequence). The CDR3, as DNA: TGTGCCAGCAGCCACCTTCTATCTTTCCGAGGGGACACTGAAGCTTTCTTT. Residues: CASSHLLSFRGDTEAFF.

The V gene is TRBV4-1, the J gene TRBJ1-4; TRBD1 matches at 9 bases. Germline loops: CDR1 MGHRA, CDR2 YSYEKL. The CDR3 covers 19 residues. With V trimmed by 0 bases and J by 8 bases, 16 bases remained unmatched. CDR3 loop: CASSQEISLNRGQGEKLFF. As DNA, the CDR3 is TGCGCCAGCAGCCAAGAAATCTCCCTGAACAGGGGGCAGGGGGAAAAACTGTTTTTT.

In its sample, this clonotype was seen many times. The chain has TRBV4-3 and TRBJ1-2, with a weak D call TRBD1 (5 bases). There are 18 residues in the CDR3. Germline CDR1 reads LGHNA; CDR2 reads YSLEER. The ends were cut back, 0 bases at V and 0 bases at J, with 17 bases in the middle. The CDR3 region is CASSQETVTALSNYGYTF. The CDR3 DNA sequence: TGCGCCAGCAGCCAAGAAACCGTGACAGCACTTTCTAACTATGGCTACACCTTC.

This clonotype showed up many times. The rearrangement uses TRBV29-1 and TRBJ1-1, with 7 bases lining up with TRBD1. Germline loops: CDR1 SQVTM, CDR2 ANQGSEA. The CDR3 spans 12 residues. Germline trimming cut 4 bases from V and 6 bases from J; bases unmatched to any gene: 5. The CDR3 region has the DNA TGCAGCGTTGGACAGGGTATGGCTGAAGCTTTCTTT. It yields the protein CSVGQGMAEAFF.

There are many counts of this clonotype. CDR3 DNA sequence: TGTGCCAGTAGTATTAGCGGGAGGGCCTACGAGCAGTACTTC. Its protein product is CASSISGRAYEQYF. The rearrangement links TRBV19 to TRBJ2-7, with TRBD2 matching over 11 bases. Germline V gene lookup returns CDR1 LNHDA and CDR2 SQIVND (reference sequence). J lost 2 bases, V lost 3 bases, and 0 bases had no gene match. The CDR3 covers 14 residues.

This clonotype has at least ten counts. The chain has TRBV23-1 and TRBJ2-2; D unclear. TRBV23-1 is flagged as an ORF with uncertain function. V was trimmed by 4 bases and J by 6 bases, leaving 12 bases between them. The CDR3 loop spans 14 amino acids. CDR3 bases: TGCGCCAGCAGTCCAATCATAAGGGCCGGGGAGCTGTTTTTT. Its translation is CASSPIIRAGELFF.

This clonotype occurred many times. The rearrangement uses TRBV25-1 and TRBJ2-5; tentative D call: TRBD2 (6 bases). Trimming shortened V by 2 bases and J by 1 base, and 11 bases separated the two germline ends. Germline V CDR1 and CDR2: MGHDK, SYGVNS. This CDR3 has 15 residues. The CDR3 DNA follows: TGTGCCAGCAGTGAAGGTCCCGGGGGCCAAGAGACCCAGTACTTC. Translated: CASSEGPGGQETQYF. The full variable domain, rest sourced from reference TRBV25-1 and TRBJ2-5, is EADIYQTPRYLVIGTGKKITLECSQTMGHDKMYWYQQDPGMELHLIHYSYGVNSTEKGDLSSESTVSRIRTEHFPLTLESARPSHTSQYLCASSEGPGGQETQYFGPGTRLLVL.

This clonotype has more than one count but fewer than ten. The chain joins TRBV29-1 to TRBJ2-1; 10 bases line up with TRBD2. V lost 7 bases and J lost 4; bases outside the gene matches: 7. The germline CDR1 and CDR2 sequences are SQVTM and ANQGSEA. CDR3 size: 14 residues. The CDR3 protein is CSALTSGVYNEQFF. As DNA, the CDR3 is TGCAGCGCCTTAACTAGCGGGGTGTACAATGAGCAGTTCTTC.

A note on this clonotype: Possible read error: a much larger clone is one base away. The missing conserved phenylalanine or tryptophan at the end of this CDR3 makes a read error likely. The chain carries TRBV6-5 and TRBJ2-1, with 8 nucleotides matching TRBD2. V shed 2 bases and J 5 bases; nucleotides not matched to a gene: 14. This CDR3 is built from 18 residues. The germline V gene has CDR1 MNHEY and CDR2 SVGAGI. The CDR3 reads CASSYDLSGSSRDNEQFL. The CDR3 DNA reads as TGTGCCAGCAGTTACGACTTAAGCGGGAGCAGCAGGGACAATGAGCAGTTCCTC.

This clonotype was picked up a small number of times. J is TRBJ2-7 and V is TRBV28; D gene uncertain. V lost 8 bases and J lost 4, with 9 bases in between. The V gene's germline CDR1 is MDHEN and CDR2 SYDVKM. This CDR3 has 11 amino acids. The CDR3 nucleotides read TGTGCCAGCCAACAGACGTACGAGCAGTACTTC. It encodes CASQQTYEQYF.

This clonotype was seen a few times. This chain links TRBV12-3 or TRBV12-4 with TRBJ2-7; weak D call: TRBD1 (5 bases). V was pared by 5 bases and J by 0 bases, with 11 bases between. The CDR3 has 14 residues. CDR3 nucleotides: TGTGCCAGCAGTACAACGGACACCTCCTACGAGCAGTACTTC. Its translation is CASSTTDTSYEQYF.

The chain employs TRBV20-1 and TRBJ2-3; 8 bases line up with TRBD2. Germline lookup yields CDR1 DFQATT and CDR2 SNEGSKA (reference sequence). Germline trimming cut 3 bases from V and 5 bases from J; bases unmatched to any gene: 10. The CDR3 spans 15 residues. CDR3 amino acids: CSASESGRYGDTQYF. The DNA for the CDR3 is TGCAGTGCTAGTGAGAGCGGGAGATATGGAGATACGCAGTATTTT.

The J gene is TRBJ2-1, the V gene TRBV7-9, with 8 bases that match TRBD1. The CDR3 contains 16 residues. J gave up 0 bases and V 8 bases, and 9 bases lay outside the gene matches. CDR1 and CDR2 (germline): SEHNR, FQNEAQ (reference sequence). The CDR3 bases are TGTGCCAGCTGCCCGAAACAGGGGGGCTCCTACAATGAGCAGTTCTTC. This sequence encodes CASCPKQGGSYNEQFF.

This clonotype has more than one count but fewer than ten. The chain has TRBV27 and TRBJ2-3; D call uncertain. V lost 6 bases and J 4 bases, leaving 11 bases between the germline ends. This CDR3 comprises 13 residues. CDR1 is MNHEY, CDR2 SMNVEV, per germline (reference sequence). In DNA, the CDR3 is TGTGCCAGCAGACCTCTTGGGTCAGATACGCAGTATTTT. Translating it yields CASRPLGSDTQYF.

V usage is TRBV4-1 and J usage is TRBJ2-5; D gene uncertain. This CDR3 is 15 amino acids long. CDR1 MGHRA and CDR2 YSYEKL come from the germline V gene. V gave up 1 base and J gave up 1 base, with 10 bases separating them. In DNA, the CDR3 is TGCGCCAGCAGCCAAGGCCCTCTAGGCCAAGAGACCCAGTACTTC. This translates into CASSQGPLGQETQYF.

This clonotype was observed a handful of times. The chain carries TRBV11-2 and TRBJ1-3, with a possible D match to TRBD1 (6 bases). Germline CDR1 is SGHAT and CDR2 is FQNNGV. The CDR3 loop spans 15 amino acids. The ends were cut back, 4 bases at V and 0 bases at J, with 10 bases in the middle. CDR3 DNA sequence: TGTGCCAGCAGCTCGGGACACCGCTCTGGAAACACCATATATTTT. It translates to CASSSGHRSGNTIYF.

This clonotype was observed many times. The chain recombines TRBV6-6 with TRBJ2-7; D unresolved. Trimming pared 0 bases from V and 5 bases from J, leaving 8 bases between. Germline V gene data show CDR1 as MNHNY and CDR2 as SVGAGI (reference sequence). This CDR3 contains 13 residues. Written as DNA, the CDR3 is TGTGCCAGCAGTTACTCTTCAAGGCACGAGCAGTACTTC. Amino acids: CASSYSSRHEQYF.

This chain joins TRBV13 and TRBJ2-5, with unresolved D. Trimming stripped 7 bases from V and 7 bases from J, with 19 bases between. The CDR3 totals 14 residues. Germline CDR1 and CDR2: PRHDT and FYEKMQ (reference sequence). The CDR3 DNA reads TGTGCCAGCACTATTGTAGGGTCCCCAGGGACCCAGTACTTC. Translated, it gives CASTIVGSPGTQYF. The full variable domain, with the rest looked up from reference TRBV13 and TRBJ2-5, is AAGVIQSPRHLIKEKRETATLKCYPIPRHDTVYWYQQGPGQDPQFLISFYEKMQSDKGSIPDRFSAQQFSDYHSELNMSSLELGDSALYFCASTIVGSPGTQYFGPGTRLLVL.

The chain carries TRBV7-9 and TRBJ2-1, with D possibly matching TRBD1 (5 bases). Germline CDR1 reads SEHNR; CDR2 reads FQNEAQ (reference sequence). Trimming removed 1 base at V and 8 bases at J, with 18 bases between. The CDR3 is 16 residues long. Here the CDR3 DNA reads TGTGCCAGCAGCTTAGATCTAGGACACTTACGCGATGAGCAGTTCTTC. It translates to CASSLDLGHLRDEQFF.

V gene TRBV7-9 combines with J gene TRBJ2-3; TRBD2 matches at 7 bases. With V trimmed by 4 bases and J by 4 bases, 8 bases remained unmatched. The CDR3 totals 15 residues. Looked up from germline, CDR1 is SEHNR and CDR2 is FQNEAQ (reference sequence). The DNA for the CDR3 is TGTGCCAGCAGCTCTTCTATCGGGGGGTCAGATACGCAGTATTTT. This sequence encodes CASSSSIGGSDTQYF.

This chain links TRBV28 with TRBJ1-2, with D maybe TRBD1 (5 bases). The V gene's germline CDR1 is MDHEN and CDR2 SYDVKM. This CDR3 contains 17 residues. V shed 2 bases and J shed 0 bases, with 16 bases lying between them. The CDR3: CASSLATGLGTNYGYTF. The CDR3 coding sequence is TGTGCCAGCAGTTTAGCCACAGGCTTGGGGACTAACTATGGCTACACCTTC.

This clonotype was seen many times. The chain recombines TRBV27 with TRBJ2-7, with TRBD2 matching over 8 bases. The CDR3 loop spans 16 amino acids. CDR1 is MNHEY, CDR2 SMNVEV, per germline (reference sequence). Trimming at V came to 3 bases and at J to 2 bases, leaving 9 bases not matched to a gene. The CDR3 loop is CASSLGTSGLTYEQYF. The CDR3, as DNA: TGTGCCAGCAGTTTGGGTACTAGCGGCCTAACCTACGAGCAGTACTTC.

With regard to this clonotype: Just one base apart from a much larger clone, this may be a read error. Lacking the conserved final phenylalanine or tryptophan, this CDR3 likely reflects a read error. The chain is built from TRBV2 and TRBJ2-7; a weak D match, TRBD1 (6 bases). Trimming shortened V by 6 bases and J by 3 bases, and 12 bases separated the two germline ends. This CDR3 is 13 amino acids long. Germline V gives CDR1 SNHLY, CDR2 FYNNEI. In DNA form, the CDR3 reads TGTGCCAGCAGAGGACAGTCCCTCTACGAGCAGTACCTC. As protein: CASRGQSLYEQYL.

In its sample, this clonotype was seen once. Being one base from a much bigger clone, this may be a read error. V gene TRBV7-2 combines with J gene TRBJ2-1, with 8 bases lining up with TRBD2. CDR1 and CDR2 from the germline V gene are SGHTA and FQGNSA. The CDR3 has 17 amino acids. V lost 8 bases, J lost 5 bases, and 17 bases stayed unmatched. CDR3 nucleotides: TGTGCCAGCGGCGCTGCGTTCAGGCGGGGGGAAAACAATGAGCAGTTCTTC. The encoded protein is CASGAAFRRGENNEQFF.

This clonotype was seen more than once but under ten times. J is TRBJ2-7 and V is TRBV7-9; TRBD2 matches 7 bases. Germline-derived CDR1 and CDR2 are SEHNR and FQNEAQ (reference sequence). With 2 bases clipped from V and 2 bases from J, the junction kept 3 bases outside the gene matches. This CDR3 spans 14 amino acids. The CDR3 loop is CASSLSAGTYEQYF. CDR3 bases: TGTGCCAGCAGCTTATCAGCGGGAACCTACGAGCAGTACTTC.

DNA for the CDR3: TGTGCCAGCAGTTTGTGGCCCTACACGGATGAGCAGTTCTTC. This translates into CASSLWPYTDEQFF. The V gene is TRBV27, the J gene TRBJ2-1; no reliable D call. The CDR3 sequence is 14 residues long. From germline, CDR1 is MNHEY and CDR2 SMNVEV (reference sequence). Trimming pared 3 bases from V and 8 bases from J, leaving 14 bases between.